The 25 T cell receptor beta chains reported below all come from one sample, sequenced in a study of spatial heterogeneity in lung cancer. Time point reported: sample taken at primary tumor resection. TCRs were sequenced from unsorted whole RNA of tumor, nontumor lung or PBMC. TCRdb fed the 5' RACE reads into MiXCR, producing one record per CDR3 protein. The repertoire has approximately 90,000 distinct CDR3 sequences, about 9.4% of them found once; the top ten carry less than 9%. The sample in question was PBMCs, obtained at surgery. The receptor source for this set is a male donor with early-stage non-small cell lung cancer.

A few counts support this clonotype. This chain connects TRBV4-3 to TRBJ1-4; maybe TRBD1 (6 bases). The CDR3 loop spans 17 amino acids. CDR1 is LGHNA, CDR2 YSLEER, per germline. Deletions cut 0 bases from V and 3 bases from J, with 14 bases between. The CDR3: CASSQDAFGQSNEKLFF. CDR3 sequence (DNA): TGCGCCAGCAGCCAAGATGCTTTTGGACAGTCTAATGAAAAACTGTTTTTT.

The V call is TRBV20-1, the J call TRBJ2-1; 8 nucleotides match TRBD2. Germline loops: CDR1 DFQATT, CDR2 SNEGSKA (reference sequence). The J segment lost 7 bases and the V segment lost 6 bases, leaving 8 bases of the junction unmatched. The CDR3 sequence is 13 residues long. The CDR3 DNA is TGCAGTGCGGAACCGGGACTAGGAAATGAGCAGTTCTTC. Protein product: CSAEPGLGNEQFF.

This clonotype was detected a few times. The chain recombines TRBV20-1 with TRBJ2-2; 9 bases align to TRBD2. Losses at the gene ends were 1 base for V and 1 base for J; bases not matched to a gene: 1. The CDR3 is 15 amino acids. Germline V gives CDR1 DFQATT, CDR2 SNEGSKA (reference sequence). CDR3 loop: CSARGLAVNTGELFF. The DNA of the CDR3 is TGCAGTGCTAGAGGACTAGCGGTGAACACCGGGGAGCTGTTTTTT.

This clonotype occurred a few times. The chain combines TRBV5-4 with TRBJ2-7; TRBD1 aligns across 8 bases. The V and J ends lost 3 bases and 2 bases, in that order; junction bases with no gene match: 4. The CDR3 runs to 14 residues. Germline V CDR1 and CDR2: SGHNT, YYREEE (reference sequence). The CDR3 loop is CASSSLTGAYEQYF. CDR3 in DNA: TGTGCCAGCAGCTCCCTGACAGGGGCCTACGAGCAGTACTTC.

V is TRBV7-2 and J is TRBJ1-6; tentative D call: TRBD1 (5 bases). The CDR3 is 13 residues long. V dropped 5 bases and J dropped 7 bases, with 9 bases sitting between them. The germline CDR1 and CDR2 sequences are SGHTA and FQGNSA. Here the CDR3 reads CASSVRQNSPLHF. The CDR3 nucleotides read TGTGCCAGCAGCGTCAGACAGAATTCACCCCTCCACTTT.

This clonotype has only one observation. The chain links TRBV5-6 to TRBJ1-2, with D maybe TRBD1 (6 bases). Trimming left V 3 bases short and J 10 bases short, with 13 bases between. The length of the CDR3 is 12 residues. Germline lookup yields CDR1 SGHDT and CDR2 YYEEEE. The CDR3 reads CASSWGARDYTF. CDR3 nucleotides: TGTGCCAGCAGCTGGGGGGCGCGAGACTACACCTTC. Based on the CDR3 plus reference TRBV5-6 and TRBJ1-2, the full variable domain is DAGVTQSPTHLIKTRGQQVTLRCSPKSGHDTVSWYQQALGQGPQFIFQYYEEEERQRGNFPDRFSGHQFPNYSSELNVNALLLGDSALYLCASSWGARDYTFGSGTRLTVV.

The table lists this clonotype with many counts. V is TRBV18 and J is TRBJ2-7, with 9 positions matching TRBD1. This CDR3 comprises 15 residues. Germline V lookup: CDR1 KGHSH, CDR2 LQKENI. The V segment lost 3 bases and the J segment 7 bases; nucleotides outside the gene matches: 10. The CDR3 bases are TGTGCCAGCTCACCTGGACAGGGGTCCCCCTCGGAGCAGTACTTC. Its protein is CASSPGQGSPSEQYF.

The chain carries TRBV15 and TRBJ1-5, with a weak D call TRBD1 (6 bases). The CDR3 loop spans 14 amino acids. CDR1 and CDR2 from the germline V gene are LNHNV and YYDKDF (reference sequence). V gave up 4 bases and J gave up 6 bases, with 13 bases separating them. This chain's CDR3 is CATSKGGGSQPQHF. For the CDR3, the DNA is TGTGCCACCAGCAAGGGGGGGGGCAGTCAGCCCCAGCATTTT.

The chain's CDR3 is CASSQDGVGDQLGNTIYF. As DNA, the CDR3 is TGCGCCAGCAGCCAAGATGGGGTGGGAGACCAACTTGGAAACACCATATATTTT. The rearrangement links TRBV4-3 to TRBJ1-3; D is unclear. The V gene lost 0 bases and the J gene lost 3 bases, with 18 bases spanning the gap. The CDR3 spans 18 residues. Looked up from germline, CDR1 is LGHNA and CDR2 is YSLEER.

The rearrangement uses TRBV18 and TRBJ2-1; 8 nucleotides line up with TRBD1. Germline V lookup: CDR1 KGHSH, CDR2 LQKENI. The CDR3 length is 13 residues. The junction had 6 bases not matched to a gene; V was cut back by 8 bases and J by 6 bases. This CDR3 is CASTDRVGNEQFF. For the CDR3, the DNA is TGTGCCAGCACGGACAGGGTGGGCAATGAGCAGTTCTTC.

This clonotype appeared many times. The genes are TRBV20-1 and TRBJ2-3; D tentatively reads TRBD1 or TRBD2 (6 bases each). Trimming stripped 6 bases from V and 0 bases from J, with 13 bases between. Germline loops: CDR1 DFQATT, CDR2 SNEGSKA (reference sequence). CDR3 length: 14 amino acids. In DNA, the CDR3 is TGCAGTGCAAAACTAGGGGGGAGCACAGATACGCAGTATTTT. Translated: CSAKLGGSTDTQYF.

This clonotype was counted only a few times. The V and J genes are TRBV7-2 and TRBJ2-3, with D tentatively TRBD2 (6 bases). The CDR3 length is 15 residues. V shed 2 bases and J shed 2 bases, with 11 bases lying between them. Germline V gene data show CDR1 as SGHTA and CDR2 as FQGNSA. CDR3 residues: CASSLTSPYTDTQYF. As DNA, the CDR3 is TGTGCCAGCAGCTTAACTAGCCCTTACACAGATACGCAGTATTTT.

In its sample, this clonotype was seen a few times. The chain has TRBV28 and TRBJ1-1; 8 bases are a match to TRBD1. V trimming: 8 bases; J trimming: 4 bases; junction bases outside the gene matches: 9. Germline CDR1 MDHEN, CDR2 SYDVKM. This CDR3 spans 14 amino acids. CDR3 residues: CASHAQGAGTEAFF. The CDR3 DNA is TGTGCCAGCCATGCCCAGGGGGCAGGCACTGAAGCTTTCTTT.

The chain uses TRBV2 and TRBJ1-2; D gene ambiguous. The CDR3 runs to 12 residues. With 7 bases removed from V and 8 bases from J, the gap between germline ends came to 14 bases. Germline lookup yields CDR1 SNHLY and CDR2 FYNNEI. The CDR3, as DNA: TGTGCCAGCAAGATGGAACAGCGAGGCTACACCTTC. This encodes CASKMEQRGYTF.

This clonotype showed up just a few times. The chain recombines TRBV28 with TRBJ1-4; 11 bases are a match to TRBD1. Unmatched junction bases numbered 2, after V lost 11 bases and J lost 0 bases. CDR1 and CDR2 from the germline V gene are MDHEN and SYDVKM. This CDR3 contains 14 residues. The DNA for the CDR3 is TGTGCCGGGGGACAGGGGGCAACTAATGAAAAACTGTTTTTT. Translating it yields CAGGQGATNEKLFF.

This clonotype was recorded a few times. CDR3 protein: CASSRDSWNTGELFF. The CDR3 DNA follows: TGTGCCAGCAGCAGGGACAGTTGGAACACCGGGGAGCTGTTTTTT. The chain links TRBV5-4 to TRBJ2-2, with 7 positions matching TRBD1. Germline V gene data show CDR1 as SGHNT and CDR2 as YYREEE (reference sequence). The J segment lost 1 base and the V segment lost 4 bases, leaving 4 bases of the junction unmatched. The CDR3 contains 15 residues.

Ten or more counts support this clonotype. The chain recombines TRBV6-6 with TRBJ1-2; D may be TRBD1 (5 bases). The CDR3 loop spans 13 amino acids. Germline CDR1 and CDR2: MNHNY and SVGAGI (reference sequence). Between the trimmed V and J ends, which lost 7 bases and 0 bases, there was a span of 9 bases. CDR3 sequence (DNA): TGTGCCAGCAATCTGGGGGCTAACTATGGCTACACCTTC. Amino acid sequence: CASNLGANYGYTF.

This chain uses TRBV6-5 with TRBJ1-2; TRBD1 matches at 10 bases. This CDR3 is 15 amino acids long. The trim removed 2 bases at V and 4 bases at J, leaving 4 bases unmatched. The germline CDR1 and CDR2 sequences are MNHEY and SVGAGI. CDR3 region: CASSYRDRGPYGYTF. The DNA for the CDR3 is TGTGCCAGCAGTTACCGGGACAGGGGACCCTATGGCTACACCTTC.

The chain employs TRBV9 and TRBJ2-3; unclear D gene. Germline CDR1 and CDR2: SGDLS and YYNGEE. Trimming cost V 0 bases and J 5 bases, with 7 bases left between them. This CDR3 spans 13 amino acids. CDR3 residues: CASSVAQVDTQYF. In DNA form, the CDR3 reads TGTGCCAGCAGCGTAGCCCAAGTAGATACGCAGTATTTT.

This clonotype turned up a few times. This chain connects TRBV20-1 to TRBJ2-3; perhaps TRBD2 as D (6 bases). The CDR3 sequence is 14 residues long. Germline V gene data show CDR1 as DFQATT and CDR2 as SNEGSKA (reference sequence). Trimming took off 8 bases at V and 3 bases at J, with 18 bases between the two ends. The CDR3 DNA is TGCAGTCCCCACGGAGGGCGAGGGACAGATACGCAGTATTTT. It yields the protein CSPHGGRGTDTQYF.

V usage is TRBV4-2 and J usage is TRBJ2-2; the match to TRBD2 covers 9 bases. Germline V gives CDR1 LGHNA, CDR2 YNFKEQ. V shed 4 bases, J shed 0 bases, and the junction held 6 bases outside the gene matches. The CDR3 is 17 amino acids. CDR3: CASSRQTSGTNTGELFF. Written as DNA, the CDR3 is TGTGCCAGCAGCCGCCAGACTAGCGGAACGAACACCGGGGAGCTGTTTTTT.

This clonotype was detected ten times or more. J is TRBJ2-7 and V is TRBV13; 7 nucleotides match TRBD1. Looked up from germline, CDR1 is PRHDT and CDR2 is FYEKMQ (reference sequence). The J segment lost 3 bases and the V segment lost 5 bases, leaving 7 bases of the junction unmatched. The CDR3 is 14 amino acids. The DNA of the CDR3 is TGTGCCAGCAGCGCCCGGGACAGAGTCTACGAGCAGTACTTC. Its translation is CASSARDRVYEQYF. The full variable domain, completed using reference TRBV13 and TRBJ2-7, is AAGVIQSPRHLIKEKRETATLKCYPIPRHDTVYWYQQGPGQDPQFLISFYEKMQSDKGSIPDRFSAQQFSDYHSELNMSSLELGDSALYFCASSARDRVYEQYFGPGTRLTVT.

The V and J genes are TRBV5-6 and TRBJ2-3, with 8 nucleotides matching TRBD2. After removal of 3 bases from V and 4 bases from J, the junction contained 4 bases not matched to a gene. In germline, CDR1 is SGHDT, CDR2 YYEEEE. The CDR3 has 14 residues. The CDR3 nucleotides read TGTGCCAGCAGCTATGGACTAGCTCCAGATACGCAGTATTTT. This sequence encodes CASSYGLAPDTQYF. Supplemented by reference TRBV5-6 and TRBJ2-3, the full variable domain reads DAGVTQSPTHLIKTRGQQVTLRCSPKSGHDTVSWYQQALGQGPQFIFQYYEEEERQRGNFPDRFSGHQFPNYSSELNVNALLLGDSALYLCASSYGLAPDTQYFGPGTRLTVL.

V usage is TRBV7-9 and J usage is TRBJ2-1; the D gene is possibly TRBD2 (5 bases). Germline V gene sequence: CDR1 SEHNR, CDR2 FQNEAQ (reference sequence). V was clipped by 3 bases and J by 0 bases, with 9 bases between them. This CDR3 is built from 15 residues. This chain's CDR3 is CASSFSVSSYNEQFF. CDR3 in DNA: TGTGCCAGCAGCTTTAGCGTCAGCTCCTACAATGAGCAGTTCTTC. Complete variable domain (other parts from reference TRBV7-9 and TRBJ2-1): DTGVSQNPRHKITKRGQNVTFRCDPISEHNRLYWYRQTLGQGPEFLTYFQNEAQLEKSRLLSDRFSAERPKGSFSTLEIQRTEQGDSAMYLCASSFSVSSYNEQFFGPGTRLTVL.

This clonotype was picked up many times. The V call is TRBV20-1, the J call TRBJ2-2, with 9 bases aligning to TRBD1. This CDR3 is built from 18 residues. Trimming at V came to 1 base and at J to 2 bases, leaving 11 bases not matched to a gene. Germline loops: CDR1 DFQATT, CDR2 SNEGSKA (reference sequence). The CDR3 spells CSARGWGQGTSNTGELFF. CDR3 DNA: TGCAGTGCTAGAGGCTGGGGACAGGGAACAAGTAACACCGGGGAGCTGTTTTTT.